This T cell receptor (beta chain) was identified during a study of T cells after yellow fever vaccination. Study-wide results and limits: By day 5 rather than day 15, the secondary response had peaked, though it was weaker. Among primary-vaccination clones, most reappeared after the booster, at 96% for CD4 and 85% to 90% for CD8.

Germline lookup yields CDR1 SGHTA and CDR2 FQGTGA. V shed 5 bases, J shed 3 bases, and the junction held 9 bases outside the gene matches. The length of the CDR3 is 15 residues. TCRdb called the 5' RACE reads again in MiXCR, with one record for every CDR3 protein. The sample contains about 320,000 distinct CDR3 sequences, 3.5% to 4.5% of which appear only once. This clonotype came up many times. Its cognate antigen is unknown. The receptor's source is a man aged 18 to 30 who received the YFV17D yellow fever vaccine. This chain connects TRBV7-3 to TRBJ2-7, with 8 bases aligning to TRBD1. The starting material was PBMCs, obtained 15 days after the yellow fever booster vaccination. CDR3 DNA: TGTGCCAGCAGCGTTCAACCAGGGGGCCTCTACGAGCAGTACTTC. It encodes CASSVQPGGLYEQYF.